The text below deals with one T cell receptor beta chain. Here immunoSEQ multiplex PCR was the method, and the copy in TCRdb shows in-frame clones only, minus some. The sample records 95,000 to 150,000 clones, roughly 89% being singletons. The entry originates in a study of control samples from healthy donors and cancer patients. Germline CDR1 is KGHDR and CDR2 is SFDVKD. With V trimmed by 5 bases and J by 4 bases, 6 bases remained unmatched. The length of the CDR3 is 15 residues. This receptor was taken from a man aged 30-40 years in good health. This chain links TRBV24-1 with TRBJ2-3; 9 bases match TRBD2. The sequenced material came from blood. CDR3 in DNA: TGTGCCACCAGTGCGGCGCTAGCGGGGTCAGATACGCAGTATTTT. Protein sequence: CATSAALAGSDTQYF.